This T cell receptor beta chain was found in a study of blood T cells in healthy people across ages. Concerning this clonotype itself: Antigen specificity is unknown.

The use of a sample-barcoded 5' primer and a J-beta primer mix characterized a second PCR of roughly 6 to 11 cycles. In TCRdb, the 5' RACE reads were re-called with MiXCR into one record per CDR3 protein. The data show over a million distinct CDR3 sequences, roughly 59% seen once. Study results and limitations: Naive CD4+ cells and diversity were both higher in long-lived donors than in aged donors. Donor CMV infection status was unknown, possibly confounding age-related changes in expanded clonotypes.

Investigators took 9.5 to 10 milliliters of peripheral blood from every donor. No fewer than 6 million PBMCs went into each sample. The CDR3 runs to 15 residues. Trimming took off 0 bases at V and 0 bases at J, with 6 bases between the two ends. The V gene's germline CDR1 is SGDLS and CDR2 YYNGEE. Sequenced input: blood. J is TRBJ2-2 and V is TRBV9; no reliable D call. The TCR comes from a man aged 18 to 30 in good health. CDR3: CASSVAPSNTGELFF. CDR3 sequence (DNA): TGTGCCAGCAGCGTAGCCCCTTCGAACACCGGGGAGCTGTTTTTT.